This T cell receptor (beta chain) was sequenced during a study of blood T cells in healthy people across ages (dated by TCRdb to the mid-2010s). Context from the whole study: Template switching captured roughly one uniquely barcoded TCR beta cDNA molecule per two T cells in model experiments. To avoid experimental bias, donors of different ages were distributed randomly across sequencing lanes. The donors were split into four age groups: young (average about 16 years), middle-aged (39), aged (over 55) and long-lived (over 80). Two additional independent replicas of 1 million unique cDNA reads from the same blood draw were analyzed for two donors (one aged 18 to 30 and one aged 80 or older). To track age-related changes in TCR beta repertoire diversity, the study relied on deep sequencing normalized with unique cDNA molecular identifiers.

The full study reports these points: Conclusive comparison of naive and antigen-experienced compartments was prevented by the profiling of bulk unsorted PBMCs. Compared with the aged group, the long-lived group had more naive CD4+ T cells, fewer expanded clones and increased TCR diversity, a pattern suggesting age selection. Total diversity estimates from one million sequenced T cells were considered lower bounds and underestimates. Donor CMV infection status was unknown, potentially confounding age-related changes in expanded clonotypes. As age increased, observed TCR beta diversity per million T cells dropped in a roughly linear way, and a significant reduction was already evident by age 40. There was a strong correlation between observed TCR beta diversity and the percentage of naive T cells measured by flow cytometry.

Worth noting for this clonotype: Its cognate antigen has yet to be identified. Base qualities were left out, and no much larger clone turns up one base away.

CDR1 and CDR2, looked up from the germline V gene, are SGHRS and YFSETQ. Cut back by 2 bases and 14 bases, the V and J ends lie 14 bases apart. Reading from cysteine to phenylalanine, the CDR3 counts 13 amino acids. Only CDR3 DNA is held: 39 bases, read in frame from base 1. Preparation of the library involved 5' RACE. Sequencing instrument: Illumina HiSeq 2500. A second 7 to 11 cycle PCR used a sample-barcoded 5' primer and a J-beta primer mix. Each TCR beta cDNA molecule received a unique molecular identifier from a template-switch 5' adaptor carrying 12 random nucleotides. Each sample yielded at least 2.5 million CDR3-containing paired-end reads. The Mint cDNA synthesis kit, primed by a TRBC-specific oligonucleotide, was used to synthesize first-strand cDNA from all RNA. Following uracil-DNA glycosylase treatment, a first 18-cycle PCR with universal primers M1SS and BC2_uni_R was performed on all cDNA. In the original analysis: For normalization, 1 million high-quality reads, each with a distinct molecular identifier, were randomly selected from each sample. Instead of being binned into consensus sequences, reads that shared molecular identifiers were thrown out. MiTCR, with a Q25 quality threshold and the strictest error-elimination algorithm, was used for CDR3 identification, clonotype clustering and error correction. Lower-bound total TCR beta diversity was estimated with a nonparametric unseen species model using Euler transformation. TCRdb reprocessing: public reads trimmed at Q25 with fastp, clones called with MiXCR, in-frame beta chains kept. Every CDR3 protein is listed once, alongside the most common genes and DNA of its rows. The authors' filters were not applied to this entry. This sample is represented by 700,000 to 1,000,000 distinct CDR3 sequences; approximately 44% of them were singletons. Jointly, the top ten make up roughly a fifth of the sample.

The donors were some 36 Caucasian individuals from Russia, aged 6 to 90 years, who were systemically healthy. About 10 milliliters of peripheral blood were collected from each donor into EDTA-treated Vacutainer tubes. PBMCs were isolated by Ficoll-Paque density-gradient centrifugation, with at least 6 million obtained per sample. Total RNA, at least 6 micrograms per sample, was extracted from PBMCs with Trizol reagent. Naive CD45RAhigh/CD27high T cell percentages were measured by flow cytometry on a PBMC aliquot from every donor. The TCR originated in a man aged 60-69 years in good health. Source material: blood. The rearranged segments are TRBV5-1 and TRBJ1-6; TRBD1 is perhaps the D gene, given 5 matching bases. Read as DNA, the sequence is TGCGCCAGCAGCTTACAGGTCCAGGATACCCTCCACTTT. Its protein reads: CASSLQVQDTLHF. The CDR3 plus the reference TRBV5-1 and TRBJ1-6 genes for the other parts give the full variable domain: KAGVTQTPRYLIKTRGQQVTLSCSPISGHRSVSWYQQTPGQGLQFLFEYFSETQRNKGNFPGRFSGRQFSNSRSEMNVSTLELGDSALYLCASSLQVQDTLHFGNGTRLTVT.